This TCR beta chain appears in the sequencing data of a study of radiotherapy plus CTLA-4 blockade in lung cancer (dated by TCRdb to between 2017 and 2018). About the full investigation: Objective responses occurred in approximately 19% of enrolled patients, and 30% to 40% achieved disease control.

Library preparation employed the immunoSEQ multiplex PCR assay. In its TCRdb copy, this immuneACCESS table keeps in-frame sequences only and misses some clones. Where compared with another copy, unresolved V genes explain less than half of these, and the others have no known cause. This sample comprises about 45,000 clones, 70% to 75% of them detected only once. 3% to 4% of the sample rests with the top ten. General findings and caveats noted by the study authors: TCR clones derived from tumors expanded in peripheral blood after treatment with radiotherapy and ipilimumab. Early dynamic changes in blood T cell clones, together with increased serum interferon-beta after radiation, were reported as the strongest predictors of response.

The study evaluated CTLA-4 blockade (ipilimumab) given together with focal radiation therapy in patients who had chemo-refractory metastatic non-small-cell lung cancer. Concerning this clone: No antigen is known for it. Nothing much larger sits one base from this clone, and base qualities are not available.

Looking up the germline V gene yields CDR1 SGHVS and CDR2 FQNEAQ. V is cut back by 5 bases and J by 2 bases, with 6 bases in the junction unmatched. CDR3 length: 15 amino acids, cysteine to phenylalanine. Only the CDR3 DNA is retained, 45 bases long and in frame from the first base. The clonotype was recovered from a human donor with non-small cell lung cancer who had a complete response to radiotherapy plus ipilimumab. The chain is made from TRBV7-8 and TRBJ2-7; 10 of the junction bases match TRBD2. The material sequenced was peripheral blood, taken from a patient treated with radiotherapy plus ipilimumab. In nucleotide form, the sequence is TGTGCCAGCAGCATAGGACTAGCGGAGGCCTACGAGCAGTACTTC. This is translated as CASSIGLAEAYEQYF.